This T cell receptor (beta chain) appears in the sequencing data of a study of blood T cell repertoires in COVID-19 (dated by TCRdb to the early 2020s). As for the study more broadly: The collaborator samples originated in the United States, Italy and Spain and spanned the acute and convalescent phases of COVID-19. The material from the prospective study consisted of cDNA or gDNA derived from T cells, B-cell-depleted T cells, or PBMCs. The dataset comprised deeply sampled blood TCRbeta repertoires from subjects exposed to, actively infected with, or recovered from COVID-19. A freely available public database, intended as a resource for researchers studying the immune response to SARS-CoV-2, is where the repertoires were released. The samples were drawn from two sources: the first 160 participants of the ongoing ImmuneRACE study, and 1,254 subjects contributed by 6 global collaborators. Nearly every sample came with metadata listing a de-identified subject ID, COVID-19 status, age in years and sex. Where HLA class I and class II types were available, the types were taken from metadata supplied by the sample provider, not from assay-based typing.

In this sample, this clone turned up a few times. Its cognate antigen has yet to be identified. Base qualities are not at hand, and no much larger clone is one base apart. Each collaborating institution followed its own protocols to collect whole blood in K2EDTA tubes. For TCRbeta analysis, collaborators shipped samples as frozen whole blood, isolated PBMCs, or DNA extracted from either of those sample types. At the junction V is shortened by 2 bases and J by 3 bases; bases outside the gene matches: 10. The germline V gene (reference sequence) supplies CDR1 LGHDT and CDR2 YNNKEL. The CDR3, cysteine through phenylalanine, is 16 amino acids long. CDR3 DNA is the only sequence kept; it has 48 bases, read in frame from the first base. What the work shows at the level of the full study, not this receptor alone: Clinical and demographic metadata were provided uncurated, with the amount varying by source and participant.

The immunoSEQ Assay, a bias-controlled multiplex PCR, was used to amplify TCRbeta CDR3 regions from genomic DNA. Regarding the original processing steps: The number of nucleated cells in each sample was estimated from the amplification of reference gene primers within the assay. To quantify the absolute abundance of each unique TCRbeta CDR3 rearrangement, sequence reads were collapsed and filtered. For each sample, productive Simpson clonality was calculated by taking the square root of Simpson's diversity index across productive rearrangements. TCRdb limited this immuneACCESS table to in-frame rearrangements with V and J called. A share of clones is missing; checked studies link under half to unresolved V genes, and the rest is unexplained. That table supplies the V and J calls and clone size; D and trimming were determined from the DNA. For this sample there are 67,000 or so clones; just under 85% appear just once. The ten largest clones take up 28% of the sample.

The clonotype comes from a man between 65 and 85 years old with acute or convalescent COVID-19. Recombination joined TRBV3-1 (or the pseudogene TRBV3-2) with TRBJ2-7; 7 bases in the middle match TRBD1. The sequenced material came from peripheral blood. The base sequence is TGTGCCAGCAGCCAAAGACACGGGACAGTCTACTACGAGCAGTACTTC. This encodes CASSQRHGTVYYEQYF.